This T cell receptor (beta chain) is drawn from a study of cytomegalovirus exposure and HLA in healthy donors (dated 2017 in TCRdb). About the full investigation: An earlier analysis of more than 550 of the donors reported 250 to 300 Gb of sequence data and about 120 million unique TCR beta sequences obtained from approximately 180 million T cells. In the later analysis, no new phenotypic data were used to find candidate immune exposures; instead, reliance was placed on TCR beta sequences and their occurrence across donors. The study aimed to test whether cataloging public T cell receptors could reveal signatures of past pathogen exposure. All discovery cohort repertoires had been generated using a single sequencing platform. The number of donors typed differed by locus, with about 629-630 for A, B, C, DRB1 and DQB1, roughly 550 for DQA1, 600 to 610 for DPA1, and some 440 for DPB1. To decide whether each TCR beta V gene segment behaved as functional or pseudogenic, an earlier analysis of approximately 590 of the donors relied on high-throughput TCR beta sequencing. Both class I and class II loci were covered by HLA typing, at four-digit resolution. Donor age, sex, ethnicity and CMV serostatus were compiled alongside the repertoire data. An early release that covered 500 to 800 HLA-typed donors contained approximately 300 gigabases of sequencing data and 75 million to 100 million unique TCR sequences. The study used immunosequencing to profile the T cell repertoires of about 670 subjects and linked those repertoires to cytomegalovirus serostatus. High-throughput TCR immunosequencing, statistical association of individual TCRs with disease status, and machine learning were combined to predict cytomegalovirus infection status. Across about 380 genotyped donors of the cohort, an average of about 250,000 unique TCR beta nucleotide sequences per donor were sequenced, and roughly a sixth of those sequences were non-productive. The genetic ancestry cluster associated with self-reported Caucasian donors included roughly 84% of the 398 genotyped donors. A handful of DR-DQ haplotypes were handled as single units for association and clustering because linkage in the cohort was strong. A later genetic analysis used genome-wide SNP genotypes for about 60% of the roughly 670 donors, treating that subset as a discovery cohort. Along with the approximately 600-subject first cohort, a separate validation cohort of 120 different subjects was used. A later analysis re-analyzed previously published TCR beta repertoires from approximately 670 donors and added high-resolution HLA genotyping to study TCR occurrence patterns. The research as a whole found: CMV serostatus was the only immune exposure information available for the cohort. Broadly in line with IMGT annotations, most TCR beta V segments showed up in productive rearrangements about 90% or about 30% of the time in an earlier analysis of 587 of the donors. Strong co-occurrence of HLA alleles, especially DR and DQ, made assigning TCR associations to individual alleles difficult. Three of the identified cytomegalovirus-associated TCR beta chains were confirmed in vitro to be specific for cytomegalovirus antigens. According to a later analysis, parvovirus B19, influenza, CMV and Epstein-Barr virus appeared linked to several top co-occurrence clusters. In a later analysis, some 17,000 TCR beta sequences were associated with specific HLA alleles at a false discovery rate of 0.05. A cluster of highly shared sequence variants was judged likely to represent a technical artifact of the sequencing pipeline. Compared with the approximately 670-donor mean, donors in an Asian-associated ancestry cluster had fewer N-insertions in productive TCRs, according to a later genetic analysis. A further reported finding was that TCR beta sequences accurately predicted the HLA-A and HLA-B alleles for most subjects in the first cohort. Because some donors lacked HLA typing at each locus, the association tests relied only on the typed subset. A later analysis found that HLA-associated TCR beta chains were more clonally expanded and had lower generation probabilities than equally common non-associated chains. Sequencing depth was assumed to be roughly uniform across donors in the presence/absence analyses, though that assumption may not hold. The authors suggested that the approach could potentially be generalized to other disease states and immunological phenotypes. In this cohort, only TCR beta chains were sequenced, and detectable features were limited by the absence of alpha or paired-chain data. While some public TCRs were present in many individuals, most TCR sequences turned up only very rarely across donors. An association between a missense DCLRE1C variant and V-gene and J-gene trimming of TCR beta chains was found in a later genetic analysis and replicated in an independent cohort. According to a later analysis, most CMV-associated TCR beta chains appeared to be HLA-restricted, and the HLA associations seemed to be driven largely by CMV exposure. In a later analysis, TCR association rates were found to vary across HLA loci, with the most associated TCRs seen for DRB1 alleles and the fewest for HLA-C alleles. Linkage disequilibrium might explain the correlated functional status among segregating V segments, but an unknown experimental factor could not be excluded. In the study, around 160 TCR beta chains were listed as associated with cytomegalovirus. Because counts were too low, seventeen rarely observed V segments, including chromosome 9 orphons, were excluded from the earlier analysis of several hundred of the donors. Some IMGT-functional V segments, including TRBV6-2 and TRBV6-3, could not be distinguished by the 87-base-pair reads and were therefore excluded. The classifier was reported to diagnose cytomegalovirus status with high specificity and sensitivity in both the original and validation cohorts.

V drops 1 base and J drops 1 base, leaving 4 bases in between. CDR1 MNHNY and CDR2 SVGAGI were looked up in the germline V gene (reference sequence). Inclusive of the bounding cysteine and phenylalanine, the CDR3 is 13 residues long. Only CDR3 DNA remains: 39 bases, in frame from the first base. The cohort was made up of approximately 670 healthy bone marrow donors. Cohort members were all nominally healthy when sampled, although unrecorded immune exposures were likely present. The donor was CMV seronegative and was included in the group of a few hundred seronegative cohort members. Each donor provided a peripheral blood sample, and peripheral blood mononuclear cells were used for TCR beta sequencing. Genomic DNA extraction from the blood cell samples was performed with the Qiagen DNeasy Blood Extraction Kit. About this clone: Its antigen specificity is not known. Base qualities are not provided; no much larger clone lies one nucleotide away.

Libraries were made using the immunoSEQ multiplex PCR assay. A mixture of 60 forward primers for TCR Vbeta segments and 13 reverse primers for TCR Jbeta segments was used in the multiplex PCR. Amplification of the CDR3 region of rearranged TCR beta genes was performed with a multiplex PCR assay on genomic DNA. Amplified TCR beta libraries were sequenced as 87-base-pair reads on the Illumina HiSeq System. As for the original processing: A later analysis tallied 80 million to 95 million unique TCR beta chains across the 700 or so repertoires, and some 12 million of those chains were shared by two or more donors. To remove PCR and sequencing errors, raw reads were error-corrected and collapsed into unique sequences using a nearest-neighbor algorithm that merged closely related sequences. To assign V, D and J gene segments, CDR3 sequences were aligned to IMGT reference sequences. For a sequence to be retained, a match of at least six nucleotides to both a V gene segment and a J gene segment was required. Rearrangements were called productive when the CDR3 lacked stop codons and stayed in frame with V and J; all others were non-productive. Following IMGT convention, CDR3 was defined as the stretch from the second conserved V-encoded cysteine up to the conserved J-encoded phenylalanine. In an earlier analysis of around 640 of the donors, sequences lacking an unambiguous match to a single V gene segment were excluded. An earlier analysis of fewer than 750 of the donors called V segments functional above 56.7% productive rearrangements and segregating when the between-donor standard deviation exceeded 5%. A statistical classification framework was built for diagnosing cytomegalovirus status from the catalog of TCR beta chain sequences. V and J gene assignment, in a later analysis, came from comparing TCR nucleotide sequences with IMGT/GENE-DB human TR gene sequences. The TCRdist pipeline was used in a later analysis to assign CDR3 sequences and most-parsimonious VDJ recombination scenarios. In a later analysis, every TCR beta chain was defined by the combination of its CDR3 amino acid sequence and its V-gene family, and reads without a unique V-gene family were dropped. As a way to deal with suspected cross-contamination and a sequencing artifact, a later analysis dropped 450 to 700 nucleotide sequences that were highly shared and had low generation probability. In a later analysis, a clonal expansion index was calculated for each public chain from normalized within-repertoire ranks of inferred template counts. A later analysis computed generation probabilities with a VDJ recombination model fitted to out-of-frame rearrangements, and checked the results against IGoR. A later analysis scored TCR-TCR, TCR-HLA and TCR-CMV co-occurrence with hypergeometric tests, applying a repertoire-size bias correction to TCR pairs. To estimate false discovery rates, a later analysis permuted the HLA or CMV assignments 20 times. A later analysis grouped co-occurring TCRs with DBSCAN, adding TCRdist sequence similarity when clustering within HLA-allele-positive subsets. Co-occurrence clustering excluded repertoires with fewer than 30,000 or more than 120,000 public chains, plus five with anomalous nucleotide sharing. TCRdb carries this immuneACCESS record with in-frame sequences only. Its versions omit some clonotypes, under half of them owing to an unresolved V gene in the studies checked, with the rest unexplained. That table supplies the V and J calls and clone size; D and trimming were determined from the DNA. Present in this sample are 180,000 or so clones, roughly 82% of which were seen just once. The top ten clonotypes cover approximately 1.5% of the sample.

The specimen was PBMCs. The chain is made from TRBV6-6 and TRBJ1-1, with no confidently assigned D gene. This clonotype was obtained from a man in his forties or fifties in good health and CMV-seronegative. The nucleotides are TGTGCCAGCAGTTACTTCGGGAACACTGAAGCTTTCTTT. This is translated as CASSYFGNTEAFF.